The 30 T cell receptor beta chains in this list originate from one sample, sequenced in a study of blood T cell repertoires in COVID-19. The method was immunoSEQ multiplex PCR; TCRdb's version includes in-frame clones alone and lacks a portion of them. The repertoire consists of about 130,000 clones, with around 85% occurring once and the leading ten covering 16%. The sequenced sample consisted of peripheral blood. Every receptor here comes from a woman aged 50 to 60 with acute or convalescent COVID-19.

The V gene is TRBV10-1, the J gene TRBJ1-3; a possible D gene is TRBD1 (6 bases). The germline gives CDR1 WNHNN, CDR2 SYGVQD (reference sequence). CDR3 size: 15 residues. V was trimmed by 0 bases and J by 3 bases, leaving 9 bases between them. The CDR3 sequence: CASSESGTIGNTIYF. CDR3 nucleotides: TGCGCCAGCAGTGAGTCTGGGACAATTGGAAACACCATATATTTT.

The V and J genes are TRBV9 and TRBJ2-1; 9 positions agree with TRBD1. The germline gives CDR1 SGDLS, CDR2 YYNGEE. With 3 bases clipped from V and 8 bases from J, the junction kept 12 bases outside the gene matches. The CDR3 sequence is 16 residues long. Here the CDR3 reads CASSAGPGQGRDEQFF. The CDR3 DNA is TGTGCCAGCAGCGCAGGCCCCGGACAGGGGAGAGATGAGCAGTTCTTC.

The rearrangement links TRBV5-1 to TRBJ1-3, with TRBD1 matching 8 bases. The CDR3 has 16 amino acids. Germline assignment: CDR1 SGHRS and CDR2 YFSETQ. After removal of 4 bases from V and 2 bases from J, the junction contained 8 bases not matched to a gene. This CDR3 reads CASSPGQGFAGNTIYF. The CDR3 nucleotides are TGCGCCAGCAGCCCTGGACAGGGTTTCGCTGGAAACACCATATATTTT.

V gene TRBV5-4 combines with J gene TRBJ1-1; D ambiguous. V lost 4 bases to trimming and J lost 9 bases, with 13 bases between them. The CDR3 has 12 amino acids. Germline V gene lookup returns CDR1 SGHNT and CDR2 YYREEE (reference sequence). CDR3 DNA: TGTGCCAGCAGCGATCGTGACGGGAAAGCTTTCTTT. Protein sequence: CASSDRDGKAFF.

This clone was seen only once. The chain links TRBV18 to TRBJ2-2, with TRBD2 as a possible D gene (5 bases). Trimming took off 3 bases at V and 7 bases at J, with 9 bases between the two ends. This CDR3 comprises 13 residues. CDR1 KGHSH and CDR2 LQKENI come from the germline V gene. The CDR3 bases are TGTGCCAGCTCACCGACCCGGGGCGGGGAGCTGTTTTTT. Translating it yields CASSPTRGGELFF.

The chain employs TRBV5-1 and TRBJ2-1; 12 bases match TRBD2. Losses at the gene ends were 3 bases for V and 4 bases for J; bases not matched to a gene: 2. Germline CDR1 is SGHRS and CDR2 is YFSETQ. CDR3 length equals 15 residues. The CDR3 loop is CASSYTSGGYNEQFF. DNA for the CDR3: TGCGCCAGCAGCTATACTAGCGGGGGGTACAATGAGCAGTTCTTC.

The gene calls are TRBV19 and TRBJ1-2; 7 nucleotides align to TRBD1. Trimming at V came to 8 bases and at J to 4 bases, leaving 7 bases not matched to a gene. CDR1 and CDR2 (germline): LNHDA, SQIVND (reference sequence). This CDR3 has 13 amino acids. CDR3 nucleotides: TGTGCCAGTTTCTCCGGGACAGTCTATGGCTACACCTTC. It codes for CASFSGTVYGYTF. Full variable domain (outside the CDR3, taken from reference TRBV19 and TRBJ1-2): DGGITQSPKYLFRKEGQNVTLSCEQNLNHDAMYWYRQDPGQGLRLIYYSQIVNDFQKGDIAEGYSVSREKKESFPLTVTSAQKNPTAFYLCASFSGTVYGYTFGSGTRLTVV.

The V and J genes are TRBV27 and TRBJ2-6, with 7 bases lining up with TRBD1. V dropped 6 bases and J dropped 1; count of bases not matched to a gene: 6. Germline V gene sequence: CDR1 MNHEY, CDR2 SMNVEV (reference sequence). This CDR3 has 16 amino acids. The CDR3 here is CASSRQGISGANVLTF. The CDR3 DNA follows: TGTGCCAGCAGCCGACAGGGTATATCTGGGGCCAACGTCCTGACTTTC.

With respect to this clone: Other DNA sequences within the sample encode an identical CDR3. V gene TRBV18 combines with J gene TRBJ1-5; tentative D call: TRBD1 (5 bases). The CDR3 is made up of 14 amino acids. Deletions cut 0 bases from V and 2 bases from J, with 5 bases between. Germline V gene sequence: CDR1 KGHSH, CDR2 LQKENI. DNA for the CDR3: TGTGCCAGCTCACCACCAGGGGGCAATCAGCCCCAGCATTTT. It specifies CASSPPGGNQPQHF.

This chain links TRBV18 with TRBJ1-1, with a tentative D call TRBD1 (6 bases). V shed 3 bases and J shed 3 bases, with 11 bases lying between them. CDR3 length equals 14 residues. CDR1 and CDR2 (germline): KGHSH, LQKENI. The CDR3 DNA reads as TGTGCCAGCTCACCGCCCAGGGGCGACACTGAAGCTTTCTTT. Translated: CASSPPRGDTEAFF. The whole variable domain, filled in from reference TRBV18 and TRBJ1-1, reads NAGVMQNPRHLVRRRGQEARLRCSPMKGHSHVYWYRQLPEEGLKFMVYLQKENIIDESGMPKERFSAEFPKEGPSILRIQQVVRGDSAAYFCASSPPRGDTEAFFGQGTRLTVV.

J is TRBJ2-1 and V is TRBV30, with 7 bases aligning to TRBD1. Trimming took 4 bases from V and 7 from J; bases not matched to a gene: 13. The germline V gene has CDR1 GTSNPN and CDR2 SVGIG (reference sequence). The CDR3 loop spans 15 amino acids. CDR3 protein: CAWTKDRLLLNEQFF. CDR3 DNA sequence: TGTGCCTGGACTAAGGACAGGCTACTTTTAAATGAGCAGTTCTTC.

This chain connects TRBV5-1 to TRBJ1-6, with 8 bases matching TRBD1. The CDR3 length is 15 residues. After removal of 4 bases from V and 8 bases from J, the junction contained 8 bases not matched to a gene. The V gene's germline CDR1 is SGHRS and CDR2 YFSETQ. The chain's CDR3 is CASSAGTGTDSPLHF. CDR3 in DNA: TGCGCCAGCAGCGCAGGGACAGGTACTGATTCACCCCTCCACTTT.

DNA for the CDR3: TGTGCCAGCAGTTTACTTGGTGGGGGGACAGGCCCGGGGAGTACGTACTTC. Amino acid sequence: CASSLLGGGTGPGSTYF. The chain has TRBV28 and TRBJ2-7; 8 bases line up with TRBD1. Unmatched junction bases numbered 21, after V lost 2 bases and J lost 12 bases. This CDR3 is built from 17 residues. CDR1 is MDHEN, CDR2 SYDVKM, per germline.

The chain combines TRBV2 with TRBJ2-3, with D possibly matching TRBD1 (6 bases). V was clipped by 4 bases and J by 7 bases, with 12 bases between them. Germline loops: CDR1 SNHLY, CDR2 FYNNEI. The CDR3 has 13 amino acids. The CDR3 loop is CASSGSRGNTQYF. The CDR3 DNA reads TGTGCCAGCAGTGGTAGCAGGGGAAATACGCAGTATTTT.

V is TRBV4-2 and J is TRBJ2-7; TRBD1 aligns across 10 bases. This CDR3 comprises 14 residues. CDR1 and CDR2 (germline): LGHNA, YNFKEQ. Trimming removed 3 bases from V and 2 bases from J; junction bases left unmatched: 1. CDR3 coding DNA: TGTGCCAGCAGCCAGGGACAGGGGACCTACGAGCAGTACTTC. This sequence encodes CASSQGQGTYEQYF.

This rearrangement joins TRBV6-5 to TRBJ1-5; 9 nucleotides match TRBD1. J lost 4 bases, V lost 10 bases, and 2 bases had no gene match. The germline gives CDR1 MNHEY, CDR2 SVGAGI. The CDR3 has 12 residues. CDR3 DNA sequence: TGTGCCATTGGGACAGGGAATCAGCCCCAGCATTTT. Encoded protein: CAIGTGNQPQHF.

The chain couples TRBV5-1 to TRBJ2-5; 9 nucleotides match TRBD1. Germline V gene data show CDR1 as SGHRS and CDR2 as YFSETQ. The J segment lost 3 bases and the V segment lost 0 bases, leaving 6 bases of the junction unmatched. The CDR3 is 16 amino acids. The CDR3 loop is CASSLEGTGREETQYF. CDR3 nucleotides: TGCGCCAGCAGCTTGGAGGGGACAGGGAGGGAAGAGACCCAGTACTTC.

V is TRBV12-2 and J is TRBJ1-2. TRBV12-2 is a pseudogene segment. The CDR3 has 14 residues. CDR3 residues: CASLGVPGGSFHTF. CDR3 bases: TGTGCAAGTCTAGGAGTGCCGGGGGGCAGCTTCCACACCTTC.

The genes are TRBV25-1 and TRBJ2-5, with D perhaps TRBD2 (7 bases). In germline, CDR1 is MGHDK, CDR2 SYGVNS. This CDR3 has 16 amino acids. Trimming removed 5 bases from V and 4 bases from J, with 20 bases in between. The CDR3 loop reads CASSLIGRGGRETQYF. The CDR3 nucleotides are TGTGCCAGCAGTCTTATTGGTAGGGGGGGCCGAGAGACCCAGTACTTC.

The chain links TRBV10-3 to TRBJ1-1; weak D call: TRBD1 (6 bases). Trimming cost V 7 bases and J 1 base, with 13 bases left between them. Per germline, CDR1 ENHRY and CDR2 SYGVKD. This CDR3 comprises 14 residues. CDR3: CAINSGEGNTEAFF. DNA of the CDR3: TGTGCCATCAACTCAGGGGAGGGGAACACTGAAGCTTTCTTT.

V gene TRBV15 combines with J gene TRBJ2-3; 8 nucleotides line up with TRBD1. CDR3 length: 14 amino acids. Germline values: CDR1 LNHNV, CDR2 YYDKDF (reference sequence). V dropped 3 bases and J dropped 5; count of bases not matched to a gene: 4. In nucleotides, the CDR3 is TGTGCCACCAGCAGGGGCAGGGGGCAAGATACGCAGTATTTT. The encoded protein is CATSRGRGQDTQYF. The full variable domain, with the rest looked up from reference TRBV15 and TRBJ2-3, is DAMVIQNPRYQVTQFGKPVTLSCSQTLNHNVMYWYQQKSSQAPKLLFHYYDKDFNNEADTPDNFQSRRPNTSFCFLDIRSPGLGDTAMYLCATSRGRGQDTQYFGPGTRLTVL.

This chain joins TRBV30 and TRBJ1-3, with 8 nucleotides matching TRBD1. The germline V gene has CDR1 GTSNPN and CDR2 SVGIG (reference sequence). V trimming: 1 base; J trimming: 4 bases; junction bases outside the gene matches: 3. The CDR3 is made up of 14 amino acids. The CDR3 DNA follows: TGTGCCTGGAGTGCAGGGGGCGAAGGAAACACCATATATTTT. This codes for CAWSAGGEGNTIYF.

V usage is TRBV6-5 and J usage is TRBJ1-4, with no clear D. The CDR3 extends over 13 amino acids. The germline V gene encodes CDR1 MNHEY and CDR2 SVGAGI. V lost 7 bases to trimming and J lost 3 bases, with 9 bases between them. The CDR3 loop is CASMRGSNEKLFF. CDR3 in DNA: TGTGCCAGCATGAGAGGGTCTAATGAAAAACTGTTTTTT.

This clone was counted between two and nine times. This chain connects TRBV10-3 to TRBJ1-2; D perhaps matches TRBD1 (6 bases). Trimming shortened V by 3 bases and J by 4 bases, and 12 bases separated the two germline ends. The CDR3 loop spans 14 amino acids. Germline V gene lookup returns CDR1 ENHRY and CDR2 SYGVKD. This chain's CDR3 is CAISDNPDSYGYTF. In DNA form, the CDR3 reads TGTGCCATCAGTGATAACCCGGACAGCTATGGCTACACCTTC.

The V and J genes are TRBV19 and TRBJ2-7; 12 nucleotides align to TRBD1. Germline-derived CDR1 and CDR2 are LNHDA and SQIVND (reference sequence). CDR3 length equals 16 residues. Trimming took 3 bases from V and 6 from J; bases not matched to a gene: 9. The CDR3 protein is CASSISAGTGGSEQYF. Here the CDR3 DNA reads TGTGCCAGTAGTATCTCGGCCGGGACAGGGGGCTCCGAGCAGTACTTC.

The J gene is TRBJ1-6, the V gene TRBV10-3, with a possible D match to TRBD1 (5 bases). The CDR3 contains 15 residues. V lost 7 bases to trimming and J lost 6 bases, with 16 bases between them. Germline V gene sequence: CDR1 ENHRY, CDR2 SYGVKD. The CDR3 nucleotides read TGTGCCATCACCATGAGGAACGACAGTAATTCACCCCTCCACTTT. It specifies CAITMRNDSNSPLHF.

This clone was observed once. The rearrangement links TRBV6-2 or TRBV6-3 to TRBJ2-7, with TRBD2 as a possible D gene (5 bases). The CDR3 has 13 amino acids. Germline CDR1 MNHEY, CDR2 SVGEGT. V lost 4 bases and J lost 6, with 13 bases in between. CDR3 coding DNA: TGTGCCAGCAGTTTGGTCTCGGGATTCGAGCAGTACTTC. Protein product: CASSLVSGFEQYF.

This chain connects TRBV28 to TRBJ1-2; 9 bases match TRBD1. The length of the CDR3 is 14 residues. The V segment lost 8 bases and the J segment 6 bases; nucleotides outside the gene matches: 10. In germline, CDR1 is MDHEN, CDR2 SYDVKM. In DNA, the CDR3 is TGTGCCAGCGAGGCCTACAGGGGGCGTAATGGCTACACCTTC. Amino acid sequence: CASEAYRGRNGYTF.

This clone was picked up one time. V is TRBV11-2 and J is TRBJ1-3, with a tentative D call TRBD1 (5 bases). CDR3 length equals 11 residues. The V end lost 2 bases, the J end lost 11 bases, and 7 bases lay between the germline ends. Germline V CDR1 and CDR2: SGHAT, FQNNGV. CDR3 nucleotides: TGTGCCAGCAGCTTATCAGGGCCCATATATTTT. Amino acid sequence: CASSLSGPIYF.

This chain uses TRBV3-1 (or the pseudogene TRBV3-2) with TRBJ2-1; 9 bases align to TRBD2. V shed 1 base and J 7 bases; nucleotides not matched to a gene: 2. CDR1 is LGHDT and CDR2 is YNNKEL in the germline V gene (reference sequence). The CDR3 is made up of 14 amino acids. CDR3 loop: CASSQGTSANEQFF. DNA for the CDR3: TGTGCCAGCAGCCAAGGGACTAGCGCAAATGAGCAGTTCTTC.